Presented here are 8 T cell receptor beta chains from one specimen sequenced in a study of T-cell reconstitution after alpha-beta-depleted transplantation in children. For TCRbeta, the library was prepared with unique molecular identifiers. From the PCR reads, TCRdb called clonotypes with MiXCR, one entry per CDR3 protein. This sample has approximately 240,000 distinct CDR3 sequences, with approximately 9.7% found just once. This sample comprised PBMCs from the stem cell graft donor, obtained from the stem cell graft. Every receptor here comes from a human donor who donated a stem cell graft to a child with SCID.

This clonotype was recorded at least ten times. V is TRBV12-3 or TRBV12-4 and J is TRBJ2-7, with TRBD2 matching 9 bases. Losses at the gene ends were 4 bases for V and 2 bases for J; bases not matched to a gene: 9. CDR3 length equals 16 residues. CDR3 sequence (DNA): TGTGCCAGCAGTTATAGCGGGGGCCGTACCACCTACGAGCAGTACTTC. Translated, it gives CASSYSGGRTTYEQYF.

This clonotype was counted ten times or more. V and J are TRBV11-2 and TRBJ2-5; no firm D call. The CDR3 is 11 residues long. Per germline, CDR1 SGHAT and CDR2 FQNNGV. Trimming stripped 3 bases from V and 7 bases from J, with 6 bases between. The chain's CDR3 is CASSLGRTQYF. DNA for the CDR3: TGTGCCAGCAGCTTGGGAAGGACCCAGTACTTC. Complete variable domain (other parts from reference TRBV11-2 and TRBJ2-5): EAGVAQSPRYKIIEKRQSVAFWCNPISGHATLYWYQQILGQGPKLLIQFQNNGVVDDSQLPKDRFSAERLKGVDSTLKIQPAKLEDSAVYLCASSLGRTQYFGPGTRLLVL.

The V and J genes are TRBV7-3 and TRBJ2-3, with D tentatively TRBD1 or TRBD2 (7 bases each). The CDR3 sequence is 15 residues long. The V end was cut by 2 bases, the J end by 4 bases, with 13 bases between. Germline lookup yields CDR1 SGHTA and CDR2 FQGTGA. CDR3 nucleotide sequence: TGTGCCAGCAGCTTACGGGGGGACAGCGCAGATACGCAGTATTTT. This sequence encodes CASSLRGDSADTQYF.

As for this clonotype: A much larger clonotype is one base distant, so this may be a read error. The chain carries TRBV5-1 and TRBJ2-7, with D perhaps matching TRBD2 (6 bases). Germline V gene data show CDR1 as SGHRS and CDR2 as YFSETQ. Trimming cost V 4 bases and J 6 bases, with 20 bases left between them. The CDR3 spans 15 residues. The CDR3 is CASSDPGVRLCEQYF. Written as DNA, the CDR3 is TGCGCCAGCAGCGACCCGGGGGTTAGGCTATGCGAGCAGTACTTC.

This clonotype was recorded at least ten times. This chain uses TRBV5-1 with TRBJ2-7; D may be TRBD1 (6 bases). Trimming stripped 4 bases from V and 6 bases from J, with 20 bases between. CDR3 length: 15 amino acids. Germline values: CDR1 SGHRS, CDR2 YFSETQ. CDR3 in DNA: TGCGCCAGCAGCCTCTTGGGGCAGGGGAATGGCGAGCAGTACTTC. Its protein product is CASSLLGQGNGEQYF.

This clonotype was counted many times. CDR3: CASSQSAYYGYTF. The CDR3 DNA is TGTGCCAGCAGTCAATCAGCTTACTATGGCTACACCTTC. The V gene is TRBV12-3 or TRBV12-4, the J gene TRBJ1-2; D gene ambiguous. The CDR3 totals 13 residues. The germline V and J ends were trimmed by 5 bases and 3 bases, with 10 bases remaining between them.

This clonotype has at least ten counts. The chain links TRBV29-1 to TRBJ2-5, with D hard to call. With 7 bases removed from V and 5 bases from J, the gap between germline ends came to 8 bases. The length of the CDR3 is 10 residues. The germline CDR1 and CDR2 sequences are SQVTM and ANQGSEA. The CDR3 DNA follows: TGCAGCGCCGGAGACGAGACCCAGTACTTC. The encoded protein is CSAGDETQYF. The whole variable domain, remainder taken from reference TRBV29-1 and TRBJ2-5, is SAVISQKPSRDICQRGTSLTIQCQVDSQVTMMFWYRQQPGQSLTLIATANQGSEATYESGFVIDKFPISRPNLTFSTLTVSNMSPEDSSIYLCSAGDETQYFGPGTRLLVL.

This clonotype was picked up many times. The V and J genes are TRBV5-1 and TRBJ2-7, with D possibly TRBD1 on 5 matching bases. Trimming removed 0 bases at V and 6 bases at J, with 10 bases between. This CDR3 is built from 13 residues. Germline CDR1 and CDR2: SGHRS and YFSETQ. CDR3 in DNA: TGCGCCAGCAGCTTGGTGTCGGACACCGAGCAGTACTTC. This encodes CASSLVSDTEQYF. The entire variable domain, with the rest obtained from reference TRBV5-1 and TRBJ2-7, is as follows: KAGVTQTPRYLIKTRGQQVTLSCSPISGHRSVSWYQQTPGQGLQFLFEYFSETQRNKGNFPGRFSGRQFSNSRSEMNVSTLELGDSALYLCASSLVSDTEQYFGPGTRLTVT.